Below, 27 T cell receptor beta chains from the same sample are listed, as sequenced in a study of OX40 agonist ivuxolimab in advanced cancers. Sequencing used immunoSEQ multiplex PCR; TCRdb keeps in-frame clones, though not all of them. Of 40,000 to 55,000 clones listed, nearly 90% are singletons. The sequencing used CD4+ or CD8+ T cells sorted from blood, collected in a trial of the OX40 agonist ivuxolimab. The receptors derive from an adult with an advanced solid tumor such as melanoma, head and neck, liver or kidney cancer.

This clone was recorded only once. This chain links TRBV6-5 with TRBJ1-1; D possibly corresponds to TRBD1 (6 bases). The CDR3 covers 13 residues. The V gene lost 10 bases and the J gene lost 1 base, with 13 bases spanning the gap. CDR1 is MNHEY and CDR2 is SVGAGI in the germline V gene. The CDR3 DNA follows: TGTGCCACTACGACAGGAGAGAACACTGAAGCTTTCTTT. Translated: CATTTGENTEAFF.

This clone came up once. The chain joins TRBV5-1 to TRBJ2-1, with 10 nucleotides matching TRBD1. Germline V CDR1 and CDR2: SGHRS, YFSETQ. Germline trimming cut 4 bases from V and 8 bases from J; bases unmatched to any gene: 12. The CDR3 loop spans 16 amino acids. In nucleotides, the CDR3 is TGCGCCAGCAGCCCCCCATCCGGGACAGGGGAAGATGAGCAGTTCTTC. Translation: CASSPPSGTGEDEQFF.

The J gene is TRBJ2-2, the V gene TRBV5-6; 9 bases agree with TRBD2. V shed 4 bases and J 6 bases; nucleotides not matched to a gene: 10. The germline gives CDR1 SGHDT, CDR2 YYEEEE. This CDR3 is built from 16 residues. The CDR3 region has the DNA TGTGCCAGCAGCCTAATGATAGCGGGAGAGCCCGGGGAGCTGTTTTTT. Translated: CASSLMIAGEPGELFF.

The rearrangement joins TRBV29-1 to TRBJ1-3; a possible D gene is TRBD1 (6 bases). With 7 bases removed from V and 3 bases from J, the gap between germline ends came to 19 bases. The CDR3 has 15 residues. In germline, CDR1 is SQVTM, CDR2 ANQGSEA. The CDR3 loop is CSAGTLGTLGNTIYF. As DNA, the CDR3 is TGCAGCGCCGGTACCCTGGGGACACTTGGAAACACCATATATTTT.

The chain recombines TRBV4-1 with TRBJ2-5, with 9 bases that match TRBD2. CDR3 length: 15 amino acids. V gave up 1 base and J gave up 3 bases; unmatched junction bases: 3. Germline V gene data show CDR1 as MGHRA and CDR2 as YSYEKL. CDR3 in amino acids: CASSQAGLAEETQYF. The CDR3 DNA reads TGCGCCAGCAGCCAAGCGGGACTAGCTGAAGAGACCCAGTACTTC.

V is TRBV18 and J is TRBJ2-2; D is ambiguous. The V gene's germline CDR1 is KGHSH and CDR2 LQKENI. V was cut by 1 base and J by 3 bases, with 3 bases left in between. The CDR3 length is 13 residues. The CDR3 bases are TGTGCCAGCTCACCACGAGACACCGGGGAGCTGTTTTTT. Protein: CASSPRDTGELFF. Together with reference TRBV18 and TRBJ2-2, the CDR3 gives the full variable domain: NAGVMQNPRHLVRRRGQEARLRCSPMKGHSHVYWYRQLPEEGLKFMVYLQKENIIDESGMPKERFSAEFPKEGPSILRIQQVVRGDSAAYFCASSPRDTGELFFGEGSRLTVL.

This clone was observed once. This rearrangement joins TRBV11-2 to TRBJ2-1, with D hard to call. The CDR3 runs 14 residues. The germline CDR1 and CDR2 sequences are SGHAT and FQNNGV. Trimming shortened V by 0 bases and J by 8 bases, and 11 bases separated the two germline ends. As DNA, the CDR3 is TGTGCCAGCAGCTTAGATGGCAGGAGCGATGAGCAGTTCTTC. Translating it yields CASSLDGRSDEQFF.

Points on this clone: A far larger clone differs by one base, so this is likely a read error. The chain joins TRBV1 to TRBJ2-1; the listed D gene, TRBD2, was not tested against the DNA. TRBV1 corresponds to a pseudogene. CDR3 length equals 17 residues. CDR3 protein: CTSSHFLTSGNANEQFF. CDR3 in DNA: TGCACCAGCAGCCACTTTCTGACTAGCGGGAATGCGAATGAGCAGTTCTTC.

The chain recombines TRBV25-1 with TRBJ1-1; D may be TRBD1 (6 bases). The CDR3 is 15 residues long. Trimming stripped 4 bases from V and 2 bases from J, with 14 bases between. Germline V CDR1 and CDR2: MGHDK, SYGVNS. The CDR3 DNA is TGTGCCAGCAGTGCCCTGCCAGGGGCCAACACTGAAGCTTTCTTT. It specifies CASSALPGANTEAFF.

CDR3 residues: CAWKRRAAYNEQFF. The CDR3 coding sequence is TGTGCCTGGAAGCGCAGGGCTGCCTACAATGAGCAGTTCTTC. The V call is TRBV30, the J call TRBJ2-1; perhaps TRBD1 as D (5 bases). With 4 bases removed from V and 2 bases from J, the gap between germline ends came to 12 bases. Germline values: CDR1 GTSNPN, CDR2 SVGIG (reference sequence). There are 14 residues in the CDR3.

This rearrangement joins TRBV7-3 to TRBJ2-1; the match to TRBD2 covers 9 bases. The ends lost 5 bases at V and 8 bases at J; junction bases unmatched: 13. Germline loops: CDR1 SGHTA, CDR2 FQGTGA. The CDR3 length is 16 residues. CDR3 sequence reads: CASSPKGSGSVHEQFF. The CDR3 DNA sequence: TGTGCCAGCAGCCCAAAGGGTAGCGGGAGTGTCCATGAGCAGTTCTTC.

The rearrangement links TRBV9 to TRBJ2-1, with D tentatively TRBD2 (5 bases). The CDR3 spans 14 residues. Germline V CDR1 and CDR2: SGDLS, YYNGEE. The V end was cut by 6 bases, the J end by 10 bases, with 20 bases between. The CDR3: CASTHALGGSEQFF. The CDR3 DNA sequence: TGTGCCAGCACACATGCTCTAGGCGGGTCGGAGCAGTTCTTC.

CDR3 region: CASSPPRGEGYGYTF. CDR3 coding DNA: TGTGCCAGCTCACCACCGCGGGGCGAGGGCTATGGCTACACCTTC. The rearrangement joins TRBV18 to TRBJ1-2; weak D call: TRBD1 (5 bases). This CDR3 has 15 residues. Between the trimmed V and J ends, which lost 0 bases and 4 bases, there was a span of 12 bases. CDR1 and CDR2 from the germline V gene are KGHSH and LQKENI.

J is TRBJ1-5 and V is TRBV28; possibly TRBD1 for D (5 bases). The V gene lost 9 bases and the J gene lost 6 bases, with 15 bases spanning the gap. Germline V gene data show CDR1 as MDHEN and CDR2 as SYDVKM. The length of the CDR3 is 13 residues. CDR3 amino acids: CASGGRVVQPQHF. The CDR3 nucleotides read TGTGCCAGTGGGGGTAGGGTGGTTCAGCCCCAGCATTTT.

The V gene is TRBV5-1, the J gene TRBJ2-2, with 7 nucleotides matching TRBD1. The CDR3 loop spans 13 amino acids. Germline V lookup: CDR1 SGHRS, CDR2 YFSETQ. With V trimmed by 3 bases and J by 6 bases, 2 bases remained unmatched. CDR3 bases: TGCGCCAGCAGCTCTACAGGGGCCGGGGAGCTGTTTTTT. Protein product: CASSSTGAGELFF.

The V call is TRBV5-5, the J call TRBJ1-4, with TRBD1 as a possible D gene (5 bases). Germline CDR1 reads SGHKS; CDR2 reads YYEKEE (reference sequence). V lost 4 bases to trimming and J lost 3 bases, with 13 bases between them. The CDR3 is 15 amino acids. In DNA form, the CDR3 reads TGTGCCAGCAGCCCGTTGGGGGGACCTAATGAAAAACTGTTTTTT. This gives the protein CASSPLGGPNEKLFF.

This clone came up once. V gene TRBV29-1 combines with J gene TRBJ2-5; D is undetermined. Between the trimmed V and J ends, which lost 0 bases and 3 bases, there was a span of 8 bases. Germline V CDR1 and CDR2: SQVTM, ANQGSEA. The length of the CDR3 is 13 residues. CDR3 sequence (DNA): TGCAGCGTTGAAGAGCCAGACGAAGAGACCCAGTACTTC. Translated, it gives CSVEEPDEETQYF.

The sample holds a few counts of this clone. V is TRBV27 and J is TRBJ2-7; no clear D gene. Germline-derived CDR1 and CDR2 are MNHEY and SMNVEV (reference sequence). The V gene lost 3 bases and the J gene lost 4 bases, with 7 bases spanning the gap. The CDR3 contains 12 residues. CDR3 nucleotides: TGTGCCAGCAGTTTGCTAGGATACGAGCAGTACTTC. Translating gives CASSLLGYEQYF.

The chain links TRBV5-1 to TRBJ1-6, with unresolved D. Germline V lookup: CDR1 SGHRS, CDR2 YFSETQ. V was clipped by 0 bases and J by 7 bases, with 11 bases between them. This CDR3 region has 15 residues. CDR3 sequence: CASSLETSENSPLHF. The DNA for the CDR3 is TGCGCCAGCAGCTTGGAAACTTCAGAGAATTCACCCCTCCACTTT.

The chain carries TRBV19 and TRBJ2-7, with D perhaps assigned TRBD1 or TRBD2 (5 bases each). This CDR3 has 13 residues. V was trimmed by 9 bases and J by 3 bases, leaving 15 bases between them. The germline CDR1 and CDR2 sequences are LNHDA and SQIVND (reference sequence). CDR3 nucleotides: TGTGCCAGCTCTCGGGGCGCTGACTACGAGCAGTACTTC. Amino acid sequence: CASSRGADYEQYF.

The chain recombines TRBV7-3 with TRBJ2-1; no clear D gene. Germline V CDR1 and CDR2: SGHTA, FQGTGA. This CDR3 has 15 residues. Trimming removed 0 bases at V and 0 bases at J, with 6 bases between. CDR3 DNA sequence: TGTGCCAGCAGCTTAACGGTGAGCTCCTACAATGAGCAGTTCTTC. Translation: CASSLTVSSYNEQFF.

The V gene is TRBV7-9, the J gene TRBJ2-3; TRBD2 matches at 7 bases. CDR1 and CDR2 from the germline V gene are SEHNR and FQNEAQ (reference sequence). Trimming took 1 base from V and 1 from J; bases not matched to a gene: 8. The CDR3 contains 17 residues. CDR3 nucleotides: TGTGCCAGCAGCTTAGGAAGTGCGGGAGCCCGCACAGATACGCAGTATTTT. It yields the protein CASSLGSAGARTDTQYF.

The chain carries TRBV7-3 and TRBJ2-3; D remains ambiguous. This CDR3 is 14 amino acids long. Germline CDR1 reads SGHTA; CDR2 reads FQGTGA. The V gene lost 2 bases and the J gene lost 4 bases, with 10 bases spanning the gap. CDR3 loop: CASSLELGADTQYF. For the CDR3, the DNA is TGTGCCAGCAGCTTAGAACTTGGGGCAGATACGCAGTATTTT.

The genes are TRBV29-1 and TRBJ2-7; D perhaps matches TRBD2 (5 bases). Trimming shortened V by 2 bases and J by 2 bases, and 13 bases separated the two germline ends. The CDR3 consists of 14 residues. CDR1 and CDR2 from the germline V gene are SQVTM and ANQGSEA. The CDR3 nucleotides are TGCAGCGTTGAATCAGTGGGAGAGACCTACGAGCAGTACTTC. Translation: CSVESVGETYEQYF.

This clone was observed a single time. The chain is built from TRBV11-2 and TRBJ2-1; 10 nucleotides agree with TRBD2. The trim removed 6 bases at V and 6 bases at J, leaving 2 bases unmatched. Germline assignment: CDR1 SGHAT and CDR2 FQNNGV. The CDR3 loop spans 13 amino acids. This CDR3 is CASRRTSGNEQFF. The CDR3 DNA is TGTGCCAGCAGACGGACTAGCGGCAATGAGCAGTTCTTC.

The chain joins TRBV5-1 to TRBJ2-1; 8 nucleotides agree with TRBD2. J lost 0 bases, V lost 0 bases, and 5 bases had no gene match. Germline V lookup: CDR1 SGHRS, CDR2 YFSETQ. The CDR3 is 17 residues long. CDR3 protein: CASSLATSGSSYNEQFF. The CDR3 DNA reads as TGCGCCAGCAGCTTGGCCACTAGCGGAAGCTCCTACAATGAGCAGTTCTTC.

This sequence joins TRBV18 and TRBJ1-2; D is undetermined. The CDR3 is made up of 13 amino acids. Germline V gene data show CDR1 as KGHSH and CDR2 as LQKENI. Trimming left V 4 bases short and J 2 bases short, with 8 bases between. The CDR3 DNA sequence: TGTGCCAGCTCACTGTCAGGCAACTATGGCTACACCTTC. Protein product: CASSLSGNYGYTF. Complete variable domain (other parts from reference TRBV18 and TRBJ1-2): NAGVMQNPRHLVRRRGQEARLRCSPMKGHSHVYWYRQLPEEGLKFMVYLQKENIIDESGMPKERFSAEFPKEGPSILRIQQVVRGDSAAYFCASSLSGNYGYTFGSGTRLTVV.